Sequencing of this T cell receptor beta chain was carried out in a study of blood T cell repertoires in COVID-19. Overall study context: Both acute and convalescent COVID-19 samples were obtained from the United States, Italy and Spain. The analysed material was cDNA or gDNA that came from T cells, B-cell-depleted T cells, or PBMCs.

Original processing methods: Reference gene primer amplification in the assay estimated nucleated cell counts. Sequencing was performed with immunoSEQ multiplex PCR; in TCRdb, only in-frame clones are kept and a portion is missing. Clonal size and the V and J genes are those of that table, whereas D and trimming came from the DNA. The table shows about 300,000 clones, with over 75% occurring only once. Germline V gives CDR1 SNHLY, CDR2 FYNNEI. V was cut by 8 bases and J by 5 bases, with 12 bases left in between. This CDR3 has 12 amino acids. This clonotype was sampled from a young man with active or convalescent COVID-19. The chain joins TRBV2 to TRBJ1-1; weak D call: TRBD1 (6 bases). The sample comprised peripheral blood. CDR3 coding DNA: TGTGCCAGCGCTACAGGGTTTACTGAAGCTTTCTTT. Translation gives CASATGFTEAFF.